This TCR beta chain was sequenced in a study of blood T cell repertoires in COVID-19. Looking at the study overall: Samples of COVID-19 (acute and convalescent) were obtained from the United States, Italy and Spain. Sample material is recorded as cDNA or gDNA derived from T cells, B-cell-depleted T cells, or PBMCs.

The V gene's germline CDR1 is MNHEY and CDR2 SVGEGT. The CDR3 contains 18 residues. Germline trimming cut 5 bases from V and 1 base from J; bases unmatched to any gene: 9. Original processing methods: Scientists estimated how many nucleated cells there were by amplifying reference gene primers. The data were produced by immunoSEQ multiplex PCR, yet TCRdb's version contains in-frame clones alone and is incomplete. V and J calls plus clone size are reproduced from that table; the DNA served to infer D and trimming. In the table there are just under 300,000 clones, approximately 86% of which are singletons.

V and J are TRBV6-2 or TRBV6-3 and TRBJ2-1; 12 bases are shared with TRBD2. The TCR originated in a man aged 65-85 years with acute or convalescent COVID-19. Sequenced input: peripheral blood. The CDR3 DNA reads TGTGCCAGCAGTACCCGTGGAGGACTAGCGGGATCCTACAATGAGCAGTTCTTC. Protein product: CASSTRGGLAGSYNEQFF.